This TCR beta chain was recovered during a study of blood T cell repertoires in COVID-19. Study context: Samples came from the United States, Italy and Spain, spanning acute and convalescent COVID-19.

Sequencing was performed with immunoSEQ multiplex PCR; in TCRdb, only in-frame clones are kept and a portion is missing. The sample shows around 190,000 clones, about 86% of them seen only once. The length of the CDR3 is 15 residues. The V gene lost 1 base and the J gene lost 8 bases, with 14 bases spanning the gap. CDR1 SEHNR and CDR2 FQNEAQ come from the germline V gene (reference sequence). Input material: peripheral blood. This chain connects TRBV7-9 to TRBJ1-4, with D uncertain. The receptor was derived from a man aged 50 to 60 with active or convalescent COVID-19. CDR3 nucleotides: TGTGCCAGCAGCTTAGTTTTTGGAGGGAACGAAAAACTGTTTTTT. This encodes CASSLVFGGNEKLFF.